This TCR beta chain was retrieved from a study of identical twins. General study findings and limits: Twins' surplus sharing was weaker for beta out-of-frame sequences. In zero-insertion analyses, partial confounding could arise from invariant MAIT and iNKT cells.

This clonotype was seen more than once but under ten times. Its specificity is not known. Every one of the donors was a healthy Caucasian. TCRdb analysed the 5' RACE reads with MiXCR anew, one entry per CDR3 protein. The sample has more than 350,000 distinct CDR3 sequences, roughly 9% seen once. The specimen sequenced was naive T cells sorted from blood. This TCR was sampled from a woman aged 45-65 years in good health.

The CDR3 protein is CSALGHSGYTF. Written as DNA, the CDR3 is TGCAGCGCTTTGGGCCACTCAGGCTACACCTTC. This chain joins TRBV29-1 and TRBJ1-2, with no clear D. Trimming removed 7 bases from V and 8 bases from J, with 14 bases in between. The CDR3 runs 11 residues. Germline V CDR1 and CDR2: SQVTM, ANQGSEA.